Following are 22 T cell receptor beta chains from one sample sequenced in a study of blood T cells in healthy people across ages. Through a sample-barcoded 5' primer and a J-beta primer mix, a second PCR was run for 7 to 11 cycles. TCRdb processed the 5' RACE reads anew with MiXCR; each CDR3 protein has one entry. The sample yields hundreds of thousands of distinct CDR3 sequences, 45% to 50% seen once. Sequencing was carried out using blood. The origin of the receptors is a young man in good health.

This rearrangement joins TRBV9 to TRBJ2-7, with D possibly matching TRBD2 (5 bases). From germline, CDR1 is SGDLS and CDR2 YYNGEE. CDR3 length: 12 amino acids. With 3 bases removed from V and 7 bases from J, the gap between germline ends came to 11 bases. The DNA of the CDR3 is TGTGCCAGCAGCGGTACTAGTTTGGAGCAGTACTTC. Translation: CASSGTSLEQYF.

The chain carries TRBV6-2 or TRBV6-3 and TRBJ2-7; possible D gene TRBD1, 5 bases. V lost 7 bases, J lost 0 bases, and 16 bases lay in between. Germline CDR1 reads MNHEY; CDR2 reads SVGEGT. The CDR3 totals 15 residues. The CDR3 loop reads CASTYPREDSYEQYF. The CDR3 region has the DNA TGTGCCAGCACCTACCCCAGGGAAGACTCCTACGAGCAGTACTTC.

The chain combines TRBV5-6 with TRBJ2-3; perhaps TRBD2 as D (5 bases). The germline CDR1 and CDR2 sequences are SGHDT and YYEEEE. The CDR3 extends over 14 amino acids. Trimming cost V 4 bases and J 3 bases, with 12 bases left between them. In DNA form, the CDR3 reads TGTGCCAGCAGCCGGACTCTAGAAACAGATACGCAGTATTTT. Encoded protein: CASSRTLETDTQYF.

This clonotype has more than one count but fewer than ten. V and J are TRBV9 and TRBJ1-6, with unresolved D. Germline V gene sequence: CDR1 SGDLS, CDR2 YYNGEE. CDR3 length: 14 amino acids. V dropped 1 base and J dropped 6 bases, with 8 bases sitting between them. CDR3 bases: TGTGCCAGCAGCGTACGGGGTTCTAATTCACCCCTCCACTTT. Amino acid sequence: CASSVRGSNSPLHF. Using reference TRBV9 and TRBJ1-6 for the parts outside the CDR3, the full variable domain is DSGVTQTPKHLITATGQRVTLRCSPRSGDLSVYWYQQSLDQGLQFLIQYYNGEERAKGNILERFSAQQFPDLHSELNLSSLELGDSALYFCASSVRGSNSPLHFGNGTRLTVT.

This chain uses TRBV20-1 with TRBJ2-1; no clear D. The CDR3 runs to 14 residues. Germline-derived CDR1 and CDR2 are DFQATT and SNEGSKA (reference sequence). The V end lost 1 base, the J end lost 5 bases, and 12 bases lay between the germline ends. The CDR3 DNA is TGCAGTGCTAGAGCACCCGTGCCAGACAATGAGCAGTTCTTC. As protein: CSARAPVPDNEQFF.

In this sample, this clonotype turned up many times. Germline and junction disagree at one end, which may indicate a read error. The genes are TRBV5-1 and TRBJ1-2; 7 bases match TRBD1. The CDR3 contains 15 residues. The germline V gene has CDR1 SGHRS and CDR2 YFSETQ. In nucleotides, the CDR3 is TGTGCCAGCAGTTTGGGGACAGCGACTAACTATGGCTACACCTTC. Encoded protein: CASSLGTATNYGYTF.

The rearrangement joins TRBV28 to TRBJ2-7; TRBD1 matches 7 bases. The ends lost 5 bases at V and 7 bases at J; junction bases unmatched: 17. The CDR3 has 16 amino acids. Germline assignment: CDR1 MDHEN and CDR2 SYDVKM. CDR3 sequence reads: CASSPPKTGNSNEQYF. In DNA, the CDR3 is TGTGCCAGCAGTCCACCAAAGACAGGGAATTCCAATGAGCAGTACTTC.

V and J are TRBV4-1 and TRBJ2-5, with 7 bases fitting TRBD1. In germline, CDR1 is MGHRA, CDR2 YSYEKL. Trimming took 4 bases from V and 2 from J; bases not matched to a gene: 10. This CDR3 is built from 16 residues. For the CDR3, the DNA is TGCGCCAGCAGCCGGAGCCCAGGGGGTATTCAAGAGACCCAGTACTTC. It encodes CASSRSPGGIQETQYF.

This chain joins TRBV5-1 and TRBJ2-1, with D possibly TRBD1 on 6 matching bases. CDR1 and CDR2 from the germline V gene are SGHRS and YFSETQ. This CDR3 contains 16 residues. Trimming shortened V by 4 bases and J by 1 base, and 15 bases separated the two germline ends. This CDR3 reads CASSPEGELSYNEQFF. For the CDR3, the DNA is TGCGCCAGCAGCCCAGAGGGGGAGCTTTCCTACAATGAGCAGTTCTTC. The full variable domain, completed using reference TRBV5-1 and TRBJ2-1, is KAGVTQTPRYLIKTRGQQVTLSCSPISGHRSVSWYQQTPGQGLQFLFEYFSETQRNKGNFPGRFSGRQFSNSRSEMNVSTLELGDSALYLCASSPEGELSYNEQFFGPGTRLTVL.

The chain has TRBV20-1 and TRBJ2-5; 9 positions match TRBD1. Germline lookup yields CDR1 DFQATT and CDR2 SNEGSKA (reference sequence). There are 17 residues in the CDR3. The V segment lost 1 base and the J segment 5 bases; nucleotides outside the gene matches: 14. For the CDR3, the DNA is TGCAGTGCTAGAGGTCCCACAGGGGGCGGAGGTTTGGAGACCCAGTACTTC. This encodes CSARGPTGGGGLETQYF.

The gene calls are TRBV4-3 and TRBJ1-2, with 7 bases fitting TRBD1. The CDR3 contains 15 residues. J gave up 0 bases and V 1 base, and 2 bases lay outside the gene matches. Germline CDR1 is LGHNA and CDR2 is YSLEER. The DNA of the CDR3 is TGCGCCAGCAGCCAAGGCAGGGGGTCTAACTATGGCTACACCTTC. It yields the protein CASSQGRGSNYGYTF.

The chain links TRBV5-1 to TRBJ1-4; TRBD1 agrees at 7 bases. The CDR3 runs to 15 residues. Unmatched junction bases numbered 3, after V lost 4 bases and J lost 0 bases. CDR1 and CDR2 (germline): SGHRS, YFSETQ. The CDR3 DNA follows: TGCGCCAGCAGCGCCGGGACAGCAACTAATGAAAAACTGTTTTTT. Its translation is CASSAGTATNEKLFF.

The gene calls are TRBV5-6 and TRBJ2-1; D gene uncertain. Germline-derived CDR1 and CDR2 are SGHDT and YYEEEE. V shed 4 bases and J shed 4 bases, with 9 bases lying between them. The CDR3 covers 13 residues. The CDR3 DNA follows: TGTGCCAGCAGCGTACGCCCTTACAATGAGCAGTTCTTC. It yields the protein CASSVRPYNEQFF.

In its sample, this clonotype was seen a few times. The V and J genes are TRBV29-1 and TRBJ1-2; no definite D call. The CDR3 is 15 residues long. Germline V CDR1 and CDR2: SQVTM, ANQGSEA. The ends were cut back, 7 bases at V and 0 bases at J, with 18 bases in the middle. CDR3 protein: CSANRASNANYGYTF. The CDR3 DNA is TGCAGCGCGAATCGGGCCTCGAACGCTAACTATGGCTACACCTTC. The variable domain in full, with the rest retrieved from reference TRBV29-1 and TRBJ1-2, is SAVISQKPSRDICQRGTSLTIQCQVDSQVTMMFWYRQQPGQSLTLIATANQGSEATYESGFVIDKFPISRPNLTFSTLTVSNMSPEDSSIYLCSANRASNANYGYTFGSGTRLTVV.

Only a few counts were recorded for this clonotype. The chain is built from TRBV6-5 and TRBJ2-7; no definite D call. Germline CDR1 is MNHEY and CDR2 is SVGAGI. V was pared by 5 bases and J by 6 bases, with 20 bases between. The CDR3 loop spans 15 amino acids. The CDR3 bases are TGTGCCAGCAGTCCCCTCTCGGACCCCAGTCCCGAGCAGTACTTC. It is translated as CASSPLSDPSPEQYF.

This clonotype was detected a few times. V is TRBV20-1 and J is TRBJ2-7, with D uncertain. The CDR3 length is 12 residues. Trimming cost V 3 bases and J 0 bases, with 6 bases left between them. Germline V gives CDR1 DFQATT, CDR2 SNEGSKA (reference sequence). CDR3 sequence reads: CSASQSSYEQYF. The CDR3 DNA is TGCAGTGCTAGTCAGAGCTCCTACGAGCAGTACTTC.

This clonotype was picked up a small number of times. J is TRBJ1-6 and V is TRBV9; unclear D gene. The CDR3 sequence is 17 residues long. Germline V lookup: CDR1 SGDLS, CDR2 YYNGEE. Trimming pared 4 bases from V and 10 bases from J, leaving 24 bases between. Here the CDR3 reads CASSPPGTDPLGSPLHF. DNA for the CDR3: TGTGCCAGCAGCCCGCCCGGAACGGACCCCTTAGGGTCACCCCTCCACTTT.

This clonotype appeared a few times. This chain connects TRBV21-1 to TRBJ1-5; no DNA check was done on the table's D call, TRBD1. TRBV21-1 is shown as a pseudogene. The CDR3 is 17 amino acids. Here the CDR3 reads CASKLDRAENSNQPQHF. The CDR3 coding sequence is TGTGCCAGCAAACTGGACAGGGCGGAAAATAGCAATCAGCCCCAGCATTTT.

Only a few counts were recorded for this clonotype. V is TRBV30 and J is TRBJ1-2; TRBD1 might be the D (6 bases). CDR3 length: 12 residues. Trimming cost V 4 bases and J 8 bases, with 14 bases left between them. Germline loops: CDR1 GTSNPN, CDR2 SVGIG (reference sequence). CDR3 nucleotides: TGTGCCTGGATTACAGGGAGAGGCGGCTACACCTTC. This sequence encodes CAWITGRGGYTF.

This clonotype was found a few times. V gene TRBV20-1 combines with J gene TRBJ1-2; 10 bases are shared with TRBD1. Germline V CDR1 and CDR2: DFQATT, SNEGSKA (reference sequence). The V gene end was trimmed by 7 bases and the J gene end by 8 bases; junction bases not matched to a gene: 4. CDR3 length: 11 amino acids. CDR3 residues: CSGGQGNGYTF. The CDR3 DNA is TGCAGTGGGGGACAGGGGAACGGCTACACCTTC.

This chain uses TRBV28 with TRBJ2-4, with 10 nucleotides matching TRBD1. Germline assignment: CDR1 MDHEN and CDR2 SYDVKM. Trimming at V came to 6 bases and at J to 13 bases, leaving 12 bases not matched to a gene. This CDR3 region has 14 residues. Here the CDR3 reads CASSLSGQGREQYF. CDR3 sequence (DNA): TGTGCCAGCAGCCTATCGGGACAGGGGCGGGAGCAGTACTTC.

The chain employs TRBV3-1 and TRBJ2-7, with D perhaps TRBD1 (6 bases). The CDR3 has 14 residues. Trimming left V 0 bases short and J 3 bases short, with 9 bases between. Germline assignment: CDR1 LGHDT and CDR2 YNNKEL (reference sequence). CDR3 protein: CASSQDLTGYEQYF. The CDR3 DNA reads as TGTGCCAGCAGCCAAGATTTGACAGGCTACGAGCAGTACTTC.